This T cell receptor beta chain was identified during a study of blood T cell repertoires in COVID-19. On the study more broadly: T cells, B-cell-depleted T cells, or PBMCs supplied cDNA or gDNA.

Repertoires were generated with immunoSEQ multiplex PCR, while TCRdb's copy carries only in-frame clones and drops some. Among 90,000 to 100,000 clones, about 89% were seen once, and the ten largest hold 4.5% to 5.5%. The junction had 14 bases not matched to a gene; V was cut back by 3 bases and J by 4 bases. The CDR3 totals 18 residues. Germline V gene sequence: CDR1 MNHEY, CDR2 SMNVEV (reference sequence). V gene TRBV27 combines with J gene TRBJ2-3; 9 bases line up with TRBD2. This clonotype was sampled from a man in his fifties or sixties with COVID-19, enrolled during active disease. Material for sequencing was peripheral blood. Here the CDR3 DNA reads TGTGCCAGCAGTTTGGCCACCCAACTAGCGGGTGGGCCAGATACGCAGTATTTT. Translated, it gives CASSLATQLAGGPDTQYF.